This T cell receptor beta chain emerged from a study of graft-versus-host responses after intestinal transplantation. Looking at the study overall: All recipients got anti-thymocyte globulin induction, then tacrolimus and steroids for about three years.

Study-wide findings and caveats: Early post-transplant falls in HvG clones accompanied the peak levels of circulating GvH clones.

CDR3 length equals 14 residues. CDR1 MNHEY and CDR2 SVGAGI come from the germline V gene. The germline V and J ends were trimmed by 0 bases and 2 bases, with 7 bases remaining between them. To note about this clone: Its matching antigen is unknown.

Assay used: immunoSEQ multiplex PCR; TCRdb lists only in-frame clones, some missing. The sample lists about 84,000 clones, approximately 90% seen once, with 0.3% to 0.35% in the top ten. The V gene is TRBV6-5, the J gene TRBJ1-2, with D tentatively TRBD1 (5 bases). The specimen was unstimulated CD4+ T cells sorted from spleen or lymph node cells, collected before transplant. This clonotype originated in a human donor who was the organ donor for an intestinal transplant. The CDR3 loop is CASSYSRQNYGYTF. The DNA of the CDR3 is TGTGCCAGCAGTTACTCCCGACAGAACTATGGCTACACCTTC.